A selection of T cell receptor beta chains follows, all from one sample in a study of blood T cell repertoires in COVID-19. Data came from immunoSEQ multiplex PCR; TCRdb stores just in-frame clones and leaves some out. The repertoire holds some 390,000 clones, around 92% seen once, with about 1.7% in the top ten. The specimen sequenced was PBMCs or T cells enriched from blood (not recorded which). The receptors here all came from a woman between 25 and 40 years old who had recovered from COVID-19. The CDR3 runs from the conserved cysteine through the conserved F or W. Each record gives: CDR3 protein, CDR3 DNA, clone size, V gene, J gene, D gene. A D gene is named only where the DNA matches it firmly. For some rows the clone size is stated as once, few or many, or as a class when expanded; others skip it.

CDR3: CASSQGLAAINEQFF
DNA: TGCGCCAGCAGCCAAGGACTAGCGGCAATCAATGAGCAGTTCTTC
size: .
V: TRBV4-3
J: TRBJ2-1
D: TRBD2

CDR3: CASSEIGTGESSPLHF
DNA: TGTGCCAGCAGCGAAATTGGGACAGGGGAGTCTTCACCCCTCCACTTT
size: many
V: TRBV21-1
J: TRBJ1-6
D: .

CDR3: CASSLSFRNTEAFF
DNA: TGTGCCAGCAGTTTATCGTTCAGGAACACTGAAGCTTTCTTT
size: .
V: TRBV27
J: TRBJ1-1
D: .

CDR3: CASSIGRSFEQFF
DNA: TGTGCCAGTAGTATAGGGAGGTCCTTTGAGCAGTTCTTC
size: .
V: TRBV19
J: TRBJ2-1
D: .

CDR3: CAWAGGLGGYTF
DNA: TGTGCCTGGGCAGGGGGTTTAGGCGGCTACACCTTC
size: .
V: TRBV30
J: TRBJ1-2
D: TRBD1

CDR3: CASSTGQGDVETQYF
DNA: TGTGCCAGCAGTACCGGACAGGGGGATGTGGAGACCCAGTACTTC
size: .
V: TRBV6-5
J: TRBJ2-5
D: TRBD1

CDR3: CATMGTDLTDTQYF
DNA: TGTGCCACCATGGGGACAGACCTCACAGATACGCAGTATTTT
size: .
V: TRBV27
J: TRBJ2-3
D: TRBD1

CDR3: CASSPNLSPNYGYTF
DNA: TGTGCCAGCAGCCCGAATCTTAGTCCTAACTATGGCTACACCTTC
size: .
V: TRBV3-1/TRBV3-2
J: TRBJ1-2
D: .

CDR3: CASSFTYREGGFF
DNA: TGTGCCAGCAGCTTTACTTACAGGGAAGGTGGGTTCTTC
size: .
V: TRBV7-9
J: TRBJ2-1
D: .

CDR3: CASSRGLLSHEQYF
DNA: TGTGCCAGCTCGAGAGGGCTGCTTAGCCACGAGCAGTACTTC
size: .
V: TRBV2
J: TRBJ2-7
D: .

CDR3: CASSPTGGSSYEQYF
DNA: TGTGCCAGCAGCCCGACAGGGGGTTCTTCCTACGAGCAGTACTTC
size: .
V: TRBV6-5
J: TRBJ2-7
D: TRBD1

CDR3: CASTRDTNTGELFF
DNA: TGTGCCAGCACTCGGGACACTAACACCGGGGAGCTGTTTTTT
size: once
V: TRBV9
J: TRBJ2-2
D: .

CDR3: CASREERDRASPSSYEQYF
DNA: TGTGCCAGCAGGGAAGAACGGGACAGGGCTTCTCCAAGCTCCTACGAGCAGTACTTC
size: .
V: TRBV2
J: TRBJ2-7
D: TRBD1

CDR3: CSGLTGDYGYTF
DNA: TGCAGCGGCCTTACAGGGGACTATGGCTACACCTTC
size: .
V: TRBV29-1
J: TRBJ1-2
D: TRBD1

CDR3: CASSQGTAYEQYF
DNA: TGTGCCAGCAGCCAAGGGACAGCCTACGAGCAGTACTTC
size: .
V: TRBV3-1/TRBV3-2
J: TRBJ2-7
D: .

CDR3: CASSIGGTNYGYTF
DNA: TGTGCCAGTAGTATAGGAGGTACTAACTATGGCTACACCTTC
size: .
V: TRBV19
J: TRBJ1-2
D: .

CDR3: CASSLSPRSTDTQYF
DNA: TGTGCCAGCAGCTTGTCGCCTAGAAGCACAGATACGCAGTATTTT
size: .
V: TRBV5-5
J: TRBJ2-3
D: .

CDR3: CASSLSGDSGGTEAFF
DNA: TGCGCCAGCAGCCTATCAGGGGACTCAGGGGGTACTGAAGCTTTCTTT
size: .
V: TRBV4-1
J: TRBJ1-1
D: TRBD1

CDR3: CASSHTPFLTGDYGYTF
DNA: TGTGCCAGCAGTCATACGCCCTTCTTGACAGGGGACTATGGCTACACCTTC
size: .
V: TRBV6-6
J: TRBJ1-2
D: TRBD1

CDR3: CASSSLAGGKDTQYF
DNA: TGTGCCAGCAGCTCCCTAGCGGGAGGAAAAGATACGCAGTATTTT
size: .
V: TRBV5-6
J: TRBJ2-3
D: TRBD2

CDR3: CAWSMLADTDTQYF
DNA: TGTGCCTGGAGTATGCTAGCGGACACAGATACGCAGTATTTT
size: .
V: TRBV30
J: TRBJ2-3
D: TRBD2

CDR3: CASNGPGGNTIYF
DNA: TGTGCCAGTAATGGGCCTGGCGGGAACACCATATATTTT
size: .
V: TRBV10-3
J: TRBJ1-3
D: .

CDR3: CATSSRQTGQPQHF
DNA: TGTGCCACCAGCAGCCGACAGACAGGGCAGCCCCAGCATTTT
size: many
V: TRBV15
J: TRBJ1-5
D: TRBD1

CDR3: CASSVGGRYGYTF
DNA: TGTGCCAGCAGCGTAGGGGGCCGCTATGGCTACACCTTC
size: .
V: TRBV9
J: TRBJ1-2
D: .

CDR3: CASSLVAGQKLYEQYF
DNA: TGTGCCAGCAGCTTAGTAGCGGGACAGAAACTATACGAGCAGTACTTC
size: .
V: TRBV7-9
J: TRBJ2-7
D: .

CDR3: CASGLDGYTF
DNA: TGTGCCAGCGGCCTGGATGGCTACACCTTC
size: .
V: TRBV7-6
J: TRBJ1-2
D: .

CDR3: CASQPTSGRKGEQFF
DNA: TGTGCCAGTCAGCCGACTAGCGGGAGGAAGGGTGAGCAGTTCTTC
size: .
V: TRBV3-1/TRBV3-2
J: TRBJ2-1
D: TRBD2

CDR3: CASSSGVPGNTIYF
DNA: TGTGCCAGCAGTTCCGGTGTCCCTGGAAACACCATATATTTT
size: few
V: TRBV28
J: TRBJ1-3
D: .

CDR3: CASRPGLAGTDTQYF
DNA: TGTGCCAGCAGACCGGGACTAGCAGGAACAGATACGCAGTATTTT
size: .
V: TRBV28
J: TRBJ2-3
D: TRBD2